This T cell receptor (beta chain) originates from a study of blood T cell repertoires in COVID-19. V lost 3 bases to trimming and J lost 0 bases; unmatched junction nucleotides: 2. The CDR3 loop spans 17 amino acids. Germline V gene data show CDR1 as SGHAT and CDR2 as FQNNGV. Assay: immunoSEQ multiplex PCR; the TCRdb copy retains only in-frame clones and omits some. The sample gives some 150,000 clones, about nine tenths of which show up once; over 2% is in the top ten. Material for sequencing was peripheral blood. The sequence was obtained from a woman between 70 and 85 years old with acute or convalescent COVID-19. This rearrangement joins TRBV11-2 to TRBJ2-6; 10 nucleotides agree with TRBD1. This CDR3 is CASSFGTGVSGANVLTF. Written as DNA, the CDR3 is TGTGCCAGCAGCTTCGGGACAGGGGTCTCTGGGGCCAACGTCCTGACTTTC.